These 28 T cell receptor beta chains were sequenced from one sample in a study of response to subunit inactivated influenza vaccine (dated by TCRdb to between 2018 and 2020). Receptors were amplified or captured by RT-PCR. Sequencing used an Illumina HiSeq 2500. TCRdb applied fastp at Q25 and MiXCR to the public reads, then kept only in-frame beta chains. Entries that share a CDR3 protein sequence are merged under the most common genes and DNA. Here the sample has 400,000 to 650,000 distinct CDR3 sequences; approximately 7.8% occur a single time. Under 15% of the sample is in the top ten clones. Sequences were derived from PBMCs from blood, sampled roughly 24 months after vaccination. The receptors stem from a man in his fifties or sixties who received an inactivated influenza vaccine. Donor details come from another sample of the same person, matched by shared clones.

This chain joins TRBV6-4 and TRBJ2-7, with no clear D. The CDR3 totals 12 residues. CDR1 and CDR2 from the germline V gene are MRHNA and SNTAGT. Trimming removed 3 bases at V and 5 bases at J, with 8 bases between. Written as DNA, the CDR3 is TGTGCCAGCAGTGATTCTCCCAACGAGCAGTACTTC. Translating gives CASSDSPNEQYF.

Ten or more counts support this clonotype. The chain uses TRBV5-1 and TRBJ2-7; possibly TRBD1 for D (6 bases). The germline V gene has CDR1 SGHRS and CDR2 YFSETQ. The CDR3 runs 15 residues. Trimming cost V 1 base and J 2 bases, with 13 bases left between them. The CDR3 is CASSLRGQGTYEQYF. CDR3 DNA: TGCGCCAGCAGCTTGCGGGGCCAGGGGACCTACGAGCAGTACTTC.

This clonotype has only a few counts. V and J are TRBV5-5 and TRBJ1-1; 7 bases match TRBD1. The CDR3 contains 13 residues. V lost 4 bases to trimming and J lost 5 bases; unmatched junction nucleotides: 5. From germline, CDR1 is SGHKS and CDR2 YYEKEE (reference sequence). CDR3 DNA: TGTGCCAGCAGCCAGACAGGGACTACTGAAGCTTTCTTT. The encoded protein is CASSQTGTTEAFF. Supplemented by reference TRBV5-5 and TRBJ1-1, the full variable domain reads DAGVTQSPTHLIKTRGQQVTLRCSPISGHKSVSWYQQVLGQGPQFIFQYYEKEERGRGNFPDRFSARQFPNYSSELNVNALLLGDSALYLCASSQTGTTEAFFGQGTRLTVV.

V usage is TRBV4-3 and J usage is TRBJ2-5; 7 nucleotides match TRBD2. The CDR3 extends over 16 amino acids. V lost 5 bases, J lost 1 base, and 10 bases stayed unmatched. Germline lookup yields CDR1 LGHNA and CDR2 YSLEER. CDR3 protein: CASSLRGGGSQETQYF. The CDR3 bases are TGCGCCAGCAGCTTGAGAGGCGGGGGATCCCAAGAGACCCAGTACTTC.

This clonotype was detected only a few times. The rearrangement links TRBV12-3 or TRBV12-4 to TRBJ2-5; D call uncertain. This CDR3 is 13 amino acids long. V dropped 2 bases and J dropped 2 bases, with 6 bases sitting between them. CDR3 DNA: TGTGCCAGCAGTTTATGGCAGCAAGAGACCCAGTACTTC. It is translated as CASSLWQQETQYF.

There are a few counts of this clonotype. The chain couples TRBV20-1 to TRBJ1-5; TRBD1 is a possible D gene (5 bases). Germline CDR1 is DFQATT and CDR2 is SNEGSKA (reference sequence). The CDR3 has 15 residues. The V and J ends lost 7 bases and 2 bases respectively, with 18 bases between them. The CDR3 protein is CSGTGGGRGNQPQHF. CDR3 DNA: TGCAGTGGGACCGGGGGGGGTCGGGGCAATCAGCCCCAGCATTTT.

This clonotype was recorded at least ten times. The chain recombines TRBV7-2 with TRBJ2-1; 7 bases are shared with TRBD1. CDR3 length: 16 residues. V dropped 5 bases and J dropped 0; count of bases not matched to a gene: 7. Germline-derived CDR1 and CDR2 are SGHTA and FQGNSA. The CDR3 spells CASSTQGTLSYNEQFF. DNA for the CDR3: TGTGCCAGCAGCACACAGGGGACCCTCTCCTACAATGAGCAGTTCTTC.

This chain connects TRBV15 to TRBJ2-5; 7 nucleotides align to TRBD1. V dropped 3 bases and J dropped 1; count of bases not matched to a gene: 5. This CDR3 contains 15 residues. Per the germline V gene, CDR1 is LNHNV and CDR2 is YYDKDF (reference sequence). The CDR3 DNA reads TGTGCCACCAGCAGCCAGACAGGGCCCCAAGAGACCCAGTACTTC. Its translation: CATSSQTGPQETQYF.

This clonotype has more than one count but fewer than ten. This chain connects TRBV5-6 to TRBJ2-2, with 7 bases fitting TRBD1. Germline V gene lookup returns CDR1 SGHDT and CDR2 YYEEEE. The V gene end was trimmed by 3 bases and the J gene end by 5 bases; junction bases not matched to a gene: 4. The CDR3 sequence is 14 residues long. CDR3 loop: CASSWDSPTGELFF. The CDR3 DNA sequence: TGTGCCAGCAGCTGGGACAGCCCAACCGGGGAGCTGTTTTTT.

This clonotype came up a few times. V and J are TRBV7-6 and TRBJ1-6, with a weak D call TRBD1 (6 bases). This CDR3 contains 16 residues. V was pared by 1 base and J by 9 bases, with 16 bases between. Germline loops: CDR1 SGHVS, CDR2 FNYEAQ. The CDR3 here is CASSLGGPNRASPLHF. CDR3 bases: TGTGCCAGCAGCTTAGGTGGTCCTAACAGGGCTTCACCCCTCCACTTT.

This clonotype has a handful of counts. The gene calls are TRBV19 and TRBJ1-2, with unresolved D. Trimming removed 4 bases at V and 5 bases at J, with 17 bases between. The CDR3 contains 15 residues. Per germline, CDR1 LNHDA and CDR2 SQIVND (reference sequence). The CDR3 spells CASSTGSTLSYGYTF. Here the CDR3 DNA reads TGTGCCAGTAGTACGGGCAGCACTTTGAGTTATGGCTACACCTTC.

The J gene is TRBJ2-7, the V gene TRBV3-1; D is unclear. Germline V gives CDR1 LGHDT, CDR2 YNNKEL (reference sequence). This CDR3 has 14 amino acids. Trimming removed 4 bases at V and 2 bases at J, with 12 bases between. The CDR3 nucleotides are TGTGCCAGCAGCCGACGCCGGGCCCCCTACGAGCAGTACTTC. As protein: CASSRRRAPYEQYF.

This clonotype was seen repeatedly, ten times or more. The chain carries TRBV29-1 and TRBJ2-5; D remains unclear. V dropped 2 bases and J dropped 7 bases, with 14 bases sitting between them. The length of the CDR3 is 13 residues. CDR1 and CDR2 (germline): SQVTM, ANQGSEA. The CDR3 DNA follows: TGCAGCGTTGAAACGGGCAGACTCGGGACCCAGTACTTC. Amino acids: CSVETGRLGTQYF. Full variable domain (remainder filled in from reference TRBV29-1 and TRBJ2-5): SAVISQKPSRDICQRGTSLTIQCQVDSQVTMMFWYRQQPGQSLTLIATANQGSEATYESGFVIDKFPISRPNLTFSTLTVSNMSPEDSSIYLCSVETGRLGTQYFGPGTRLLVL.

Here the CDR3 reads CASRRGGGRNQPQHF. CDR3 in DNA: TGTGCCAGCAGGCGGGGCGGGGGAAGGAATCAGCCCCAGCATTTT. The rearrangement uses TRBV6-1 and TRBJ1-5; weak D call: TRBD1 (5 bases). Trimming took off 6 bases at V and 4 bases at J, with 16 bases between the two ends. The CDR3 sequence is 15 residues long. Germline CDR1 is MNHNS and CDR2 is SASEGT.

This clonotype was recorded a few times. The gene calls are TRBV2 and TRBJ1-5; TRBD1 aligns across 8 bases. The CDR3 covers 14 residues. CDR1 SNHLY and CDR2 FYNNEI come from the germline V gene. V dropped 3 bases and J dropped 5; count of bases not matched to a gene: 3. The CDR3 DNA reads as TGTGCCAGCAGTGATGGACAGGGATATCAGCCCCAGCATTTT. Protein product: CASSDGQGYQPQHF.

The V gene is TRBV9, the J gene TRBJ2-3, with unresolved D. Germline V gene lookup returns CDR1 SGDLS and CDR2 YYNGEE. CDR3 length equals 15 residues. V was shortened by 4 bases and J by 0 bases, with 12 bases between the two germline ends. The CDR3 region has the DNA TGTGCCAGCAGCCAAGAGTCGAAGAGCACAGATACGCAGTATTTT. Amino acids: CASSQESKSTDTQYF.

This clonotype was observed a handful of times. The chain is built from TRBV5-1 and TRBJ2-7, with D possibly TRBD2 on 7 matching bases. Germline lookup yields CDR1 SGHRS and CDR2 YFSETQ. The CDR3 runs to 16 residues. V lost 0 bases and J 3 bases, leaving 16 bases between the germline ends. The CDR3: CASSLGGRGGVYEQYF. DNA of the CDR3: TGCGCCAGCAGCTTGGGAGGGCGCGGGGGCGTCTACGAGCAGTACTTC.

This clonotype was recorded many times. This rearrangement joins TRBV15 to TRBJ2-1; D may match TRBD1 or TRBD2 (5 bases each). In germline, CDR1 is LNHNV, CDR2 YYDKDF (reference sequence). This CDR3 has 14 residues. Trimming left V 4 bases short and J 5 bases short, with 12 bases between. The CDR3 loop is CATSTGRINNEQFF. The CDR3 bases are TGTGCCACCAGCACGGGACGGATAAACAATGAGCAGTTCTTC.

The chain employs TRBV24-1 and TRBJ2-1; 12 bases agree with TRBD2. Trimming cost V 3 bases and J 9 bases; bases outside gene matches: 5. The CDR3 is 15 residues long. CDR1 and CDR2 (germline): KGHDR, SFDVKD. The CDR3 DNA sequence: TGTGCCACCAGTGATCCTAGCGGGAGGGCCACTGAGCAGTTCTTC. Its translation: CATSDPSGRATEQFF.

This clonotype was seen many times. The CDR3 nucleotides read TGTGCCAGCAGCTTAGCCGTCGACTCCTACGAGCAGTACTTC. Translation: CASSLAVDSYEQYF. The V gene is TRBV7-8, the J gene TRBJ2-7; D is uncertain. V dropped 0 bases and J dropped 0 bases, with 6 bases sitting between them. This CDR3 comprises 14 residues. Germline V gene lookup returns CDR1 SGHVS and CDR2 FQNEAQ.

A single count supports this clonotype. A much larger clone lies a single base off, so this may be a read error. The chain has TRBV6-2 or TRBV6-3 and TRBJ2-7, with D unresolved. The germline gives CDR1 MNHEY, CDR2 SVGEGT. V lost 5 bases and J 5 bases, leaving 10 bases between the germline ends. This CDR3 comprises 12 residues. CDR3 in DNA: TGTGCCAGCAGTGTGGTGTTCAACGAGCAGTACTTC. It is translated as CASSVVFNEQYF.

This clonotype appeared many times. This sequence joins TRBV20-1 and TRBJ1-1, with no clear D. The germline CDR1 and CDR2 sequences are DFQATT and SNEGSKA (reference sequence). The CDR3 covers 13 residues. V lost 6 bases, J lost 2 bases, and 13 bases lay in between. CDR3: CSATPILNTEAFF. The CDR3 DNA follows: TGCAGTGCGACTCCCATTTTAAACACTGAAGCTTTCTTT.

The chain links TRBV5-1 to TRBJ2-3; 7 nucleotides match TRBD2. In germline, CDR1 is SGHRS, CDR2 YFSETQ. Trimming took 0 bases from V and 0 from J; bases not matched to a gene: 4. There are 16 residues in the CDR3. DNA for the CDR3: TGCGCCAGCAGCTTGGGGCTCGGGAGGAGCACAGATACGCAGTATTTT. This encodes CASSLGLGRSTDTQYF.

This clonotype was found a few times. The V call is TRBV12-3 or TRBV12-4, the J call TRBJ2-7; possibly TRBD2 for D (6 bases). This CDR3 is built from 13 residues. The V gene lost 6 bases and the J gene lost 6 bases, with 15 bases spanning the gap. CDR3 amino acids: CASSRAEGVEQYF. DNA for the CDR3: TGTGCCAGCAGCCGAGCGGAGGGCGTCGAGCAGTACTTC.

This clonotype was seen more than once but under ten times. The V call is TRBV12-3 or TRBV12-4, the J call TRBJ2-7; the D is unclear. CDR3 length: 13 amino acids. V lost 6 bases and J 6 bases, leaving 15 bases between the germline ends. As DNA, the CDR3 is TGTGCCAGCAGCCTGACCACCCTTCCCGAGCAGTACTTC. Translated, it gives CASSLTTLPEQYF.

On this clonotype itself: A much larger clonotype is one base distant, so this may be a read error. This chain connects TRBV28 to TRBJ2-7; 7 bases map to TRBD2. The CDR3 has 14 amino acids. The germline V gene has CDR1 MDHEN and CDR2 SYDVKM. The trim removed 5 bases at V and 5 bases at J, leaving 9 bases unmatched. This CDR3 is CASSTAGGTNEQYF. The CDR3 nucleotides are TGTGCCAGCAGTACAGCCGGGGGGACGAACGAGCAGTACTTC.

This clonotype was seen many times. The V gene is TRBV12-3 or TRBV12-4, the J gene TRBJ2-3, with D possibly matching TRBD1 (6 bases). This CDR3 has 13 amino acids. The V and J ends lost 6 bases and 3 bases respectively, with 10 bases between them. CDR3 loop: CASRSQGTDTQYF. As DNA, the CDR3 is TGTGCCAGCAGGTCCCAGGGGACAGATACGCAGTATTTT.

The rearrangement links TRBV7-6 to TRBJ2-5; no reliable D call. Germline V gene data show CDR1 as SGHVS and CDR2 as FNYEAQ. This CDR3 contains 13 residues. V lost 6 bases to trimming and J lost 4 bases, with 12 bases between them. CDR3 amino acids: CASRYNMGETQYF. The CDR3 region has the DNA TGTGCCAGCAGGTATAACATGGGAGAGACCCAGTACTTC.